The present TCR beta chain was sequenced within a study of T cell clonotyping in hematopoietic cell transplantation. Study overall: Pretransplant recipient samples were taken after cytoreduction.

Repertoires were generated with immunoSEQ multiplex PCR, while TCRdb's copy carries only in-frame clones and drops some. The profile shows several thousand clones, 70% to 85% of them singletons. Specified time point: recipient sample about 28 days before transplant, after cytoreduction. To note about this clone: Its antigen is currently unknown.

Study outcomes and limitations: Broader posttransplant TCR repertoire diversity was predicted by graft donor and pretransplant recipient Inverse Simpson Index values. Recipient TCR diversity dropped after transplant; expanded clonotypes rose from day 30 to 180.

The sample was peripheral blood mononuclear cells, taken before stem cell transplant. The origin of this receptor is a man in his 60s with acute myeloid leukemia. Some clones in this sample may be carry-over from other donors' samples.

In DNA form, the CDR3 reads TGTGCCTGGAGCGGACCCAGACTCACAGATACGCAGTATTTT. Translation: CAWSGPRLTDTQYF. The J gene is TRBJ2-3, the V gene TRBV30; D unclear. The length of the CDR3 is 14 residues. Trimming removed 3 bases from V and 2 bases from J, with 12 bases in between. Germline CDR1 is GTSNPN and CDR2 is SVGIG (reference sequence).